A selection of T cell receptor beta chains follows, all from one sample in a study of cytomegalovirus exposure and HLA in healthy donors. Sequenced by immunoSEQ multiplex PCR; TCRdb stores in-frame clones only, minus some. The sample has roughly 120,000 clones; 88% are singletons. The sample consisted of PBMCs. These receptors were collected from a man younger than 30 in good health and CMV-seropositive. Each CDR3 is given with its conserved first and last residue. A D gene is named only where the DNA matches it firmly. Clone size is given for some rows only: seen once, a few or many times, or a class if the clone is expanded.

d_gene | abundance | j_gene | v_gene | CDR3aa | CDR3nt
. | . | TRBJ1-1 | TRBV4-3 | CASSRFLASMNTEAFF | TGCGCCAGCAGCCGTTTTTTAGCGTCGATGAACACTGAAGCTTTCTTT
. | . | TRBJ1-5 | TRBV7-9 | CASSLGHGYSNQPQHF | TGTGCCAGCAGCTTAGGGCACGGGTATAGCAATCAGCCCCAGCATTTT
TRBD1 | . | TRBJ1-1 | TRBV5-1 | CASSLDRGLGTEAFF | TGCGCCAGCAGCTTGGACAGGGGGCTTGGCACTGAAGCTTTCTTT
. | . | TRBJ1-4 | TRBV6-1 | CASRGTGEKLFF | TGTGCCAGCAGAGGAACAGGGGAAAAACTGTTTTTT
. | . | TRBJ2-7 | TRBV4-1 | CASSQDHSNYEQYF | TGCGCCAGCAGCCAAGATCACAGCAACTACGAGCAGTACTTC
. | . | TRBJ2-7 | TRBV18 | CASSPTADYEQYF | TGTGCCAGCTCACCAACGGCGGACTACGAGCAGTACTTC
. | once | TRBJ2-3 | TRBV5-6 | CASSRAGATDTQYF | TGTGCCAGCAGCCGAGCAGGGGCCACAGATACGCAGTATTTT
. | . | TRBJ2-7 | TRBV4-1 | CASSQDLATLGMEQYF | TGCGCCAGCAGCCAAGATTTAGCCACTCTCGGCATGGAGCAGTACTTC
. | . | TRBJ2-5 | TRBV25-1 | CASSEGGVWETQYF | TGTGCCAGCAGTGAGGGCGGGGTCTGGGAGACCCAGTACTTC
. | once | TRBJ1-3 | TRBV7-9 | CASSLLSSGNTIYF | TGTGCCAGCAGCTTGTTATCCTCTGGAAACACCATATATTTT
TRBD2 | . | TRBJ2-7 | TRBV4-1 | CASSQDATAGGLYEQYF | TGCGCCAGCAGCCAAGATGCAACAGCGGGGGGCCTCTACGAGCAGTACTTC
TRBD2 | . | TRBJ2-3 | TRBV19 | CASSGMGLAADTQYF | TGTGCCAGTAGTGGTATGGGACTAGCAGCTGATACGCAGTATTTT
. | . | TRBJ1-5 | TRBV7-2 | CASSFRRTDQPQHF | TGTGCCAGCAGCTTTAGACGGACTGATCAGCCCCAGCATTTT
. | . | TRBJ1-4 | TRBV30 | CAWTRGGGNEKLFF | TGTGCCTGGACTAGGGGAGGAGGGAATGAAAAACTGTTTTTT
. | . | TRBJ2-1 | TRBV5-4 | CASSYGYEQFF | TGTGCCAGCAGCTACGGGTATGAGCAGTTCTTC
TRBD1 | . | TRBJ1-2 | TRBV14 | CASSQGRDSYGYTF | TGTGCCAGCAGCCAAGGGCGGGACAGCTATGGCTACACCTTC
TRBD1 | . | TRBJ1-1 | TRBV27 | CASSLRQGTEAFF | TGTGCCAGCAGTTTACGACAGGGCACTGAAGCTTTCTTT
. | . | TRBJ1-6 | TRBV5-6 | CASSQAGRGWDNSPLHF | TGTGCCAGCAGCCAGGCCGGTAGGGGGTGGGATAATTCACCCCTCCACTTT
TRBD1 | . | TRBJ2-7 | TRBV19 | CASSFRQGRTYEQYF | TGTGCCAGTAGCTTTAGACAGGGGAGAACCTACGAGCAGTACTTC
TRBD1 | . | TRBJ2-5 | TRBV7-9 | CASSLVGGETQYF | TGTGCCAGCAGCTTAGTAGGGGGCGAGACCCAGTACTTC
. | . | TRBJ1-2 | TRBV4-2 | CASSQTGGGGGYTF | TGTGCCAGCAGCCAAACGGGGGGAGGTGGGGGCTACACCTTC
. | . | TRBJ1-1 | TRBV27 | CASSLGAGANTEAFF | TGTGCCAGCAGTTTGGGAGCAGGGGCGAACACTGAAGCTTTCTTT
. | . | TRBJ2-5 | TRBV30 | CAWSQLAEETQYF | TGTGCCTGGAGCCAACTAGCAGAAGAGACCCAGTACTTC
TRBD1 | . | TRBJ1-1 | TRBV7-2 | CASSADRGRTGTEAFF | TGTGCCAGCAGCGCGGACAGGGGGCGAACCGGGACTGAAGCTTTCTTT
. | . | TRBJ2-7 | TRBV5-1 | CASSLSGRLNYEQYF | TGCGCCAGCAGCTTGTCCGGCAGACTTAACTACGAGCAGTACTTC
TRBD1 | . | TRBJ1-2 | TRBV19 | CASNARDSRNYGYTF | TGTGCCAGTAACGCCAGGGACAGCCGTAACTATGGCTACACCTTC
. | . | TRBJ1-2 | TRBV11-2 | CASSLDRGSGYTF | TGTGCCAGCAGCTTAGATCGGGGAAGCGGCTACACCTTC
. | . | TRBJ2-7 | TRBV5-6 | CASSGGHSYEQYF | TGTGCCAGCAGCGGCGGACATTCGTACGAGCAGTACTTC
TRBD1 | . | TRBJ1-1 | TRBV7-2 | CASRPLTGPTEAFF | TGTGCCAGCAGGCCATTGACAGGGCCCACTGAAGCTTTCTTT
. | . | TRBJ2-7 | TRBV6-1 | CASSESGGEDEQYF | TGTGCCAGCAGTGAATCAGGCGGGGAGGACGAGCAGTACTTC
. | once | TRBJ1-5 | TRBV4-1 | CASSQGRFRGVPQPQHF | TGCGCCAGCAGCCAAGGACGCTTCCGGGGGGTGCCTCAGCCCCAGCATTTT
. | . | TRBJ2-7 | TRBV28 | CASSFTQVNYEQYF | TGTGCCAGCAGTTTCACACAGGTAAACTACGAGCAGTACTTC
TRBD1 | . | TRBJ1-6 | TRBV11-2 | CASRHTPDRGNSPLHF | TGTGCCAGCAGGCATACACCGGACAGGGGCAATTCACCCCTCCACTTT
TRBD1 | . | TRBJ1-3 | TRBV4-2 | CASSQGTGGVSGNTIYF | TGTGCCAGCAGCCAAGGAACAGGGGGGGTCTCTGGAAACACCATATATTTT
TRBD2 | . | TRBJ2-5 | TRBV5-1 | CASSHGSSGGGEEETQYF | TGCGCCAGCAGCCACGGGTCTAGCGGGGGCGGGGAGGAGGAGACCCAGTACTTC
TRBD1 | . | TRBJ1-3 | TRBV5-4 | CASSETGGSGNTIYF | TGTGCCAGCAGCGAAACAGGGGGCTCTGGAAACACCATATATTTT
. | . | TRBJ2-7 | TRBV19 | CASSNHLSSSGQYF | TGTGCCAGTAGTAATCACCTTTCGTCTTCCGGTCAGTACTTC
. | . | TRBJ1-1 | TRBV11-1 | CASSLSALAGVTEAFF | TGTGCCAGCAGCTTAAGTGCATTGGCGGGGGTTACTGAAGCTTTCTTT
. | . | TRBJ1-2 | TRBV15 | CATSLPHSNYGYTF | TGTGCCACCAGCTTGCCACATTCTAACTATGGCTACACCTTC
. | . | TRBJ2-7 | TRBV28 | CASSFRLIGGEQYF | TGTGCCAGCAGTTTTCGCCTAATCGGGGGCGAGCAGTACTTC
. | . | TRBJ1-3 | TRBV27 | CASSSGLGNTIYF | TGTGCCAGCAGTTCGGGACTTGGAAACACCATATATTTT
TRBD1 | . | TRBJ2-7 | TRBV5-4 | CASSLTGGYEQYF | TGTGCCAGCAGCTTGACAGGGGGCTACGAGCAGTACTTC
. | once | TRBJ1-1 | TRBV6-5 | CASSYEGVAGTEAFF | TGTGCCAGCAGTTACGAGGGGGTGGCCGGCACTGAAGCTTTCTTT
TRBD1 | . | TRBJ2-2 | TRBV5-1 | CASKTRGQNTGELFF | TGCGCCAGCAAAACCAGGGGGCAAAACACCGGGGAGCTGTTTTTT
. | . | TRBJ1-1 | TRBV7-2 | CASSFGYREGTEAFF | TGTGCCAGCAGCTTCGGTTATAGGGAGGGCACTGAAGCTTTCTTT
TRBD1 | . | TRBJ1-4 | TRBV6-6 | CASSYQGAANEKLFF | TGTGCCAGCAGTTACCAGGGGGCGGCTAATGAAAAACTGTTTTTT
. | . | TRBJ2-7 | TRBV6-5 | CASSYGRGNYEQYF | TGTGCCAGCAGTTACGGCCGGGGTAACTACGAGCAGTACTTC
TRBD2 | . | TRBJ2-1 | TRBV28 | CASKGGGVGNEQFF | TGTGCCAGCAAGGGCGGGGGGGTAGGAAATGAGCAGTTCTTC
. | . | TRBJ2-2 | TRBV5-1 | CASSSGTGELFF | TGCGCCAGTAGTAGTGGCACCGGGGAGCTGTTTTTT
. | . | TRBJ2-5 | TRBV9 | CASSAGTSTETQYF | TGTGCCAGCAGCGCCGGGACATCCACCGAGACCCAGTACTTC
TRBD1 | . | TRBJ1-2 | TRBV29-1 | CSVEKGPPGQGKANYGYTF | TGCAGCGTTGAAAAGGGACCGCCGGGACAGGGGAAAGCTAACTATGGCTACACCTTC
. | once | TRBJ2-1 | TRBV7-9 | CASSSNDGYNEQFF | TGTGCCAGCAGCTCCAACGACGGGTACAATGAGCAGTTCTTC
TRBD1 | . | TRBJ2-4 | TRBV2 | CASRMTGRTAKNIQYF | TGTGCCAGCAGAATGACAGGGAGAACGGCCAAAAACATTCAGTACTTC
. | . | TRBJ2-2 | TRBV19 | CASVPRFFTGELFF | TGTGCCAGTGTCCCCAGATTTTTTACCGGGGAGCTGTTTTTT